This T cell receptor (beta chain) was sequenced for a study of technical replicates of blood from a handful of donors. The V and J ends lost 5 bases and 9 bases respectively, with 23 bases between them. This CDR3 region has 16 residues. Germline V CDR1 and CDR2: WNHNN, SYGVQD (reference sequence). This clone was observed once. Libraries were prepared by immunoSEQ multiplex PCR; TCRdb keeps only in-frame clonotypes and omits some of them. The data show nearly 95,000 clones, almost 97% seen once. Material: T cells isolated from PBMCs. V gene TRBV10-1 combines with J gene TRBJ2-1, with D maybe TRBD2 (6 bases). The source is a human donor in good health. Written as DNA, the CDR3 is TGCGCCAGCAGTCGCCCGGGAGTCGGGGTAACAATTGAGCAGTTCTTC. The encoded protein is CASSRPGVGVTIEQFF.